These 24 T cell receptor beta chains were sequenced from one sample in a study of T cells expressing NK-cell markers (TCRdb year 2020). The method behind the library was 5' RACE. The data were produced on an Illumina HiSeq 2000. TCRdb reprocessed the reads, reporting each CDR3 protein sequence once and no DNA. This sample's table lists roughly 300,000 distinct CDR3 sequences. 4% to 5% of the sample goes to the ten largest clones. The sample comprised blood T cells: a sorted CD56 or NKG2C T cell subset, CD4+ or CD8+ T cells, or bulk PBMC T cells (not recorded which). These receptors originate from a woman between 18 and 75 years old in good health.

The CDR3 loop reads CASSLAGGAGGTDTQYF. The genes are TRBV5-1 and TRBJ2-3; lacking DNA, the TRBD2 call made by TCRdb goes unchecked. CDR3 length equals 17 residues. The germline CDR1 and CDR2 sequences are SGHRS and YFSETQ.

Here the CDR3 reads CASGLSRSRVGQPQHF. V gene TRBV12-3 or TRBV12-4 combines with J gene TRBJ1-5; TCRdb returns TRBD1, unconfirmable since there is no DNA. This CDR3 spans 16 amino acids.

The chain links TRBV25-1 to TRBJ2-7; TCRdb lists TRBD2, though no DNA is available to test this call. This CDR3 contains 15 residues. Germline lookup yields CDR1 MGHDK and CDR2 SYGVNS. This chain's CDR3 is CASSDGGRVIYEQYF.

The genes are TRBV15 and TRBJ2-1; the D gene TCRdb calls, TRBD2, cannot be checked with no DNA. The CDR3 extends over 16 amino acids. Germline CDR1 and CDR2: LNHNV and YYDKDF (reference sequence). The CDR3 loop reads CATSRKRLAAYNEQFF.

V gene TRBV10-3 combines with J gene TRBJ1-2; with no DNA, the TCRdb D assignment of TRBD1 cannot be verified. The germline CDR1 and CDR2 sequences are ENHRY and SYGVKD. The CDR3 totals 15 residues. CDR3 loop: CAISESRQGARGYTF.

J is TRBJ2-1 and V is TRBV6-5. Germline V gene sequence: CDR1 MNHEY, CDR2 SVGAGI. CDR3 length equals 16 residues. CDR3 in amino acids: CASSYSSAGLHNEQFF.

V gene TRBV20-1 combines with J gene TRBJ1-5; TCRdb's assignment of TRBD1 cannot be checked, as there is no DNA. CDR3 length: 14 residues. Germline lookup yields CDR1 DFQATT and CDR2 SNEGSKA (reference sequence). The CDR3 loop is CSARLGVSNQPQHF.

The rearrangement uses TRBV29-1 and TRBJ2-2; checking the TCRdb D call of TRBD1 is not possible without DNA. The CDR3 contains 15 residues. Germline loops: CDR1 SQVTM, CDR2 ANQGSEA. Here the CDR3 reads CSVLPRTGAGGELFF.

This sequence joins TRBV6-4 and TRBJ2-1; TCRdb's D call, TRBD2, is unchecked because there is no DNA. Germline V gene lookup returns CDR1 MRHNA and CDR2 SNTAGT. The CDR3 extends over 15 amino acids. CDR3 in amino acids: CASSDGVAGANEQFF.

The chain links TRBV7-2 to TRBJ2-5; checking the TCRdb D call of TRBD1 is not possible without DNA. CDR1 is SGHTA, CDR2 FQGNSA, per germline. This CDR3 spans 13 amino acids. The CDR3 here is CASSRGQVETQYF.

The V call is TRBV20-1, the J call TRBJ1-1; the TRBD1 assignment by TCRdb is unverifiable without DNA. Germline assignment: CDR1 DFQATT and CDR2 SNEGSKA (reference sequence). The CDR3 is 14 amino acids. The CDR3 spells CSAPRPPMNTEAFF.

The J gene is TRBJ2-7, the V gene TRBV9; TCRdb returns TRBD2, unconfirmable since there is no DNA. The CDR3 covers 16 residues. The germline CDR1 and CDR2 sequences are SGDLS and YYNGEE. The CDR3 reads CASSVGASVYSYEQYF. Full variable domain (remainder filled in from reference TRBV9 and TRBJ2-7): DSGVTQTPKHLITATGQRVTLRCSPRSGDLSVYWYQQSLDQGLQFLIQYYNGEERAKGNILERFSAQQFPDLHSELNLSSLELGDSALYFCASSVGASVYSYEQYFGPGTRLTVT.

The chain carries TRBV12-3 or TRBV12-4 and TRBJ2-5; TCRdb reports TRBD1, a call that lacks DNA to check it against. The CDR3 contains 15 residues. The CDR3 reads CASTPTRGRQETQYF.

The V and J genes are TRBV7-2 and TRBJ2-5; without DNA, the TCRdb call of TRBD1 cannot be checked. Germline assignment: CDR1 SGHTA and CDR2 FQGNSA. This CDR3 is 15 amino acids long. CDR3 protein: CASSFFQGTGETQYF.

The chain carries TRBV5-6 and TRBJ1-2; absent DNA, TCRdb's TRBD1 call cannot be checked. Germline CDR1 and CDR2: SGHDT and YYEEEE. The CDR3 is 15 residues long. The CDR3 loop is CASSPATALGYGYTF.

The rearrangement joins TRBV7-2 to TRBJ1-2; TCRdb proposes TRBD1, but this gene call is untestable without DNA. Per germline, CDR1 SGHTA and CDR2 FQGNSA. CDR3 length equals 14 residues. CDR3 sequence reads: CASSQQGSIYGYTF.

V usage is TRBV7-2 and J usage is TRBJ2-1; the D call from TCRdb, TRBD1, cannot be confirmed without DNA. This CDR3 has 15 amino acids. Looked up from germline, CDR1 is SGHTA and CDR2 is FQGNSA. Here the CDR3 reads CASSLGGRGLNEQFF. Based on the CDR3 plus reference TRBV7-2 and TRBJ2-1, the full variable domain is GAGVSQSPSNKVTEKGKDVELRCDPISGHTALYWYRQSLGQGLEFLIYFQGNSAPDKSGLPSDRFSAERTGGSVSTLTIQRTQQEDSAVYLCASSLGGRGLNEQFFGPGTRLTVL.

The V and J genes are TRBV10-3 and TRBJ2-1; the TCRdb D gene call, TRBD2, has no DNA to confirm it. Germline V CDR1 and CDR2: ENHRY, SYGVKD. The CDR3 is 15 residues long. The CDR3 spells CAISGGLEGYNEQFF.

The chain couples TRBV7-9 to TRBJ1-6. The V gene's germline CDR1 is SEHNR and CDR2 FQNEAQ (reference sequence). The CDR3 extends over 13 amino acids. CDR3 protein: CASSPDIASPLHF. Combining the CDR3 with reference TRBV7-9 and TRBJ1-6 gives the whole variable domain DTGVSQNPRHKITKRGQNVTFRCDPISEHNRLYWYRQTLGQGPEFLTYFQNEAQLEKSRLLSDRFSAERPKGSFSTLEIQRTEQGDSAMYLCASSPDIASPLHFGNGTRLTVT.

The V call is TRBV20-1, the J call TRBJ2-3; TCRdb calls TRBD2, which cannot be checked without DNA. The CDR3 is made up of 16 amino acids. Germline CDR1 DFQATT, CDR2 SNEGSKA (reference sequence). This chain's CDR3 is CSASSPSGRDTDTQYF.

The genes are TRBV7-2 and TRBJ2-3; absent DNA, TCRdb's TRBD1 call cannot be checked. Germline V CDR1 and CDR2: SGHTA, FQGNSA. The CDR3 extends over 16 amino acids. CDR3 sequence reads: CASSYGTGARRDTQYF.

The chain has TRBV20-1 and TRBJ2-1; absent DNA, TCRdb's TRBD1 call cannot be checked. CDR1 DFQATT and CDR2 SNEGSKA come from the germline V gene (reference sequence). The CDR3 is 12 amino acids. Here the CDR3 reads CSAGTGYNEQFF.

The V gene is TRBV12-3 or TRBV12-4, the J gene TRBJ2-7; as DNA is missing, the TRBD1 call by TCRdb cannot be tested. This CDR3 region has 13 residues. CDR3 protein: CASTPGQGYEQYF.

The J gene is TRBJ2-1, the V gene TRBV28. Germline CDR1 MDHEN, CDR2 SYDVKM. The CDR3 is made up of 12 amino acids. This CDR3 reads CASRLLGYEQFF.